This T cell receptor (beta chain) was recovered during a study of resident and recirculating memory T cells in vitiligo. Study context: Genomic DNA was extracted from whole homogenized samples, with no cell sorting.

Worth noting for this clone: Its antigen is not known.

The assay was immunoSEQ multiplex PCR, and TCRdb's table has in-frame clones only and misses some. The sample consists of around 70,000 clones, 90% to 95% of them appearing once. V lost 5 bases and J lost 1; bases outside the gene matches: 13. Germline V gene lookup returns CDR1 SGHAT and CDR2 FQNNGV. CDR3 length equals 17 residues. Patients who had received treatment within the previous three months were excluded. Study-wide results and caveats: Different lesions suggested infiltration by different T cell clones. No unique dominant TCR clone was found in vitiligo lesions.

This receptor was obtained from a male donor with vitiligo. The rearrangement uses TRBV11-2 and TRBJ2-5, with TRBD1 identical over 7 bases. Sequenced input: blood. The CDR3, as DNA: TGTGCCAGCAGCCCGTTACCTCAAGGGGGCGTCCAAGAGACCCAGTACTTC. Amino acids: CASSPLPQGGVQETQYF.